Below, 28 T cell receptor beta chains from the same sample are listed, as sequenced in a study of control samples from healthy donors and cancer patients. The assay was immunoSEQ multiplex PCR, and TCRdb's table has in-frame clones only and misses some. Of about 250,000 clones listed, roughly 80% are singletons. Source material: PBMCs. The receptor set was obtained from a woman in her sixties with lung cancer.

The V and J genes are TRBV7-9 and TRBJ2-7; unclear D gene. V shed 4 bases and J shed 4 bases, with 5 bases lying between them. In germline, CDR1 is SEHNR, CDR2 FQNEAQ (reference sequence). The CDR3 is made up of 11 amino acids. CDR3 protein: CASSSWYEQYF. The CDR3 DNA is TGTGCCAGCAGCTCTTGGTACGAGCAGTACTTC.

The gene calls are TRBV9 and TRBJ2-4, with 14 bases identical to TRBD2. V was pared by 3 bases and J by 5 bases, with 4 bases of the junction left unmatched. Per germline, CDR1 SGDLS and CDR2 YYNGEE. The CDR3 consists of 16 residues. The CDR3 loop reads CASSAGTSGGENIQYF. For the CDR3, the DNA is TGTGCCAGCAGCGCTGGGACTAGCGGGGGAGAAAACATTCAGTACTTC.

V and J are TRBV29-1 and TRBJ1-1; D remains ambiguous. Trimming took 4 bases from V and 0 from J, leaving 3 bases between them. The germline V gene encodes CDR1 SQVTM and CDR2 ANQGSEA. The length of the CDR3 is 11 residues. CDR3 amino acids: CSVAVNTEAFF. The CDR3 DNA reads TGCAGCGTTGCGGTGAACACTGAAGCTTTCTTT.

The chain combines TRBV3-1 (or the pseudogene TRBV3-2) with TRBJ2-2; the D is unclear. V lost 2 bases and J 6 bases, leaving 7 bases between the germline ends. Germline V gene lookup returns CDR1 LGHDT and CDR2 YNNKEL (reference sequence). The CDR3 spans 13 residues. CDR3 DNA sequence: TGTGCCAGCAGCCAAACGGCGTCCGGGGAGCTGTTTTTT. It is translated as CASSQTASGELFF.

V usage is TRBV5-8 and J usage is TRBJ1-3, with D possibly being TRBD1 (6 bases). V was cut by 9 bases and J by 2 bases, with 15 bases left in between. This CDR3 region has 14 residues. In germline, CDR1 is SGHTS, CDR2 YDEGEE. CDR3 DNA: TGTGCCACCCTAATCCGGGGGCCTGGAAACACCATATATTTT. It is translated as CATLIRGPGNTIYF. The whole variable domain, remainder taken from reference TRBV5-8 and TRBJ1-3, is EAGVTQSPTHLIKTRGQQATLRCSPISGHTSVYWYQQALGLGLQFLLWYDEGEERNRGNFPPRFSGRQFPNYSSELNVNALELEDSALYLCATLIRGPGNTIYFGEGSWLTVV.

V and J are TRBV5-5 and TRBJ2-7; D might be TRBD1 (5 bases). This CDR3 has 14 amino acids. The V and J ends lost 2 bases and 2 bases respectively, with 11 bases between them. In germline, CDR1 is SGHKS, CDR2 YYEKEE (reference sequence). Here the CDR3 reads CASSFGSRAYEQYF. Here the CDR3 DNA reads TGTGCCAGCAGCTTTGGTAGCAGGGCCTACGAGCAGTACTTC.

This clone was seen just once. This chain joins TRBV4-1 and TRBJ1-2; D might be TRBD1 (5 bases). Trimming removed 1 base from V and 6 bases from J, with 9 bases in between. CDR1 and CDR2 from the germline V gene are MGHRA and YSYEKL. The CDR3 totals 13 residues. The CDR3 DNA is TGCGCCAGCAGCCAAGGGGGGAACCATGGCTACACCTTC. This codes for CASSQGGNHGYTF.

This chain links TRBV28 with TRBJ1-1, with a weak D call TRBD1 (6 bases). Germline CDR1 reads MDHEN; CDR2 reads SYDVKM. The V and J ends lost 3 bases and 1 base respectively, with 9 bases between them. The CDR3 has 14 amino acids. CDR3 bases: TGTGCCAGCAGTTTCCCGGACAGGAACACTGAAGCTTTCTTT. Translated: CASSFPDRNTEAFF.

This chain uses TRBV6-6 with TRBJ1-5; 7 nucleotides line up with TRBD1. CDR1 and CDR2 (germline): MNHNY, SVGAGI (reference sequence). This CDR3 is built from 15 residues. Trimming at V came to 5 bases and at J to 2 bases, leaving 6 bases not matched to a gene. CDR3 nucleotides: TGTGCCAGCAGTGCACAGGGGAATCGCAATCAGCCCCAGCATTTT. Encoded protein: CASSAQGNRNQPQHF.

This clone was detected a few times. This same CDR3 is encoded by further DNA sequences in the sample. The chain recombines TRBV9 with TRBJ2-1; 11 bases agree with TRBD2. From germline, CDR1 is SGDLS and CDR2 YYNGEE. This CDR3 spans 16 amino acids. V dropped 0 bases and J dropped 4; count of bases not matched to a gene: 3. The CDR3 sequence: CASSVGASGGYNEQFF. For the CDR3, the DNA is TGTGCCAGCAGCGTAGGGGCTAGCGGGGGGTACAATGAGCAGTTCTTC.

This chain links TRBV27 with TRBJ1-2; the D gene is possibly TRBD1 (6 bases). Germline V gene data show CDR1 as MNHEY and CDR2 as SMNVEV (reference sequence). This CDR3 is built from 13 residues. Trimming shortened V by 4 bases and J by 5 bases, and 11 bases separated the two germline ends. The CDR3 DNA reads TGTGCCAGCAGTTCCCAAGGGGGTTATGGCTACACCTTC. Translation: CASSSQGGYGYTF.

The chain employs TRBV2 and TRBJ1-2; TRBD1 is a possible D gene (5 bases). Trimming removed 2 bases from V and 8 bases from J, with 15 bases in between. Germline V gene lookup returns CDR1 SNHLY and CDR2 FYNNEI. CDR3 length: 14 residues. The CDR3 reads CASSERQGWQGYTF. CDR3 DNA: TGTGCCAGCAGTGAAAGGCAGGGCTGGCAAGGCTACACCTTC.

CDR3 sequence reads: CASSYSRDRTNSPLHF. For the CDR3, the DNA is TGTGCCAGCAGTTACTCAAGGGACAGGACTAATTCACCCCTCCACTTT. The genes are TRBV6-5 and TRBJ1-6, with 8 bases lining up with TRBD1. J gave up 6 bases and V 0 bases, and 4 bases lay outside the gene matches. The CDR3 spans 16 residues. The germline V gene has CDR1 MNHEY and CDR2 SVGAGI.

This chain links TRBV24-1 with TRBJ2-1, with 8 nucleotides matching TRBD2. V shed 10 bases, J shed 8 bases, and the junction held 12 bases outside the gene matches. The CDR3 consists of 14 residues. Germline V gene sequence: CDR1 KGHDR, CDR2 SFDVKD. The CDR3 DNA reads as TGTGCCACAGCTTTAGCGGGGCGTGGCGATGAGCAGTTCTTC. Its protein product is CATALAGRGDEQFF.

The rearrangement uses TRBV5-6 and TRBJ1-5; no definite D call. The ends were cut back, 2 bases at V and 4 bases at J, with 4 bases in the middle. Looked up from germline, CDR1 is SGHDT and CDR2 is YYEEEE. The CDR3 runs to 12 residues. The CDR3 is CASSLANQPQHF. The CDR3 DNA reads TGTGCCAGCAGCTTAGCGAATCAGCCCCAGCATTTT. The complete variable domain, with remaining parts taken from reference TRBV5-6 and TRBJ1-5, reads DAGVTQSPTHLIKTRGQQVTLRCSPKSGHDTVSWYQQALGQGPQFIFQYYEEEERQRGNFPDRFSGHQFPNYSSELNVNALLLGDSALYLCASSLANQPQHFGDGTRLSIL.

The chain links TRBV11-2 to TRBJ1-1; TRBD1 agrees at 7 bases. This CDR3 region has 15 residues. Trimming cost V 1 base and J 4 bases; bases outside gene matches: 6. Germline CDR1 and CDR2: SGHAT and FQNNGV. The CDR3 region is CASSLGTYRGTEAFF. CDR3 coding DNA: TGTGCCAGCAGCTTAGGCACCTACAGGGGCACTGAAGCTTTCTTT.

The gene calls are TRBV5-1 and TRBJ2-5; 7 bases map to TRBD2. Per germline, CDR1 SGHRS and CDR2 YFSETQ. The J segment lost 4 bases and the V segment lost 4 bases, leaving 7 bases of the junction unmatched. This CDR3 comprises 14 residues. The CDR3 spells CASSDLGLSETQYF. CDR3 in DNA: TGCGCCAGCAGCGACTTGGGACTATCAGAGACCCAGTACTTC.

Turning to this clone: This sample includes further DNA sequences coding for the same CDR3. The V and J genes are TRBV11-3 and TRBJ1-1; D is possibly TRBD1 (5 bases). CDR3 size: 13 residues. In germline, CDR1 is SGHNT, CDR2 YENEEA. Deletions cut 5 bases from V and 0 bases from J, with 7 bases between. The DNA for the CDR3 is TGTGCCAGCAGCCAGGGAGTGAACACTGAAGCTTTCTTT. The encoded protein is CASSQGVNTEAFF.

The chain uses TRBV7-3 and TRBJ2-3; D unresolved. Trimming took 3 bases from V and 8 from J, leaving 9 bases between them. The CDR3 has 12 residues. CDR1 and CDR2 from the germline V gene are SGHTA and FQGTGA. CDR3 coding DNA: TGTGCCAGCAGCTTGGAAGTGGGTACGCAGTATTTT. Encoded protein: CASSLEVGTQYF.

This clone was seen just once. CDR3 in amino acids: CASSPTSGPYNEQFF. The CDR3 DNA is TGTGCCAGCAGCCCGACGAGCGGGCCCTACAATGAGCAGTTCTTC. This sequence joins TRBV6-5 and TRBJ2-1; D is perhaps TRBD2 (6 bases). CDR1 is MNHEY and CDR2 is SVGAGI in the germline V gene. V was clipped by 6 bases and J by 2 bases, with 14 bases between them. CDR3 length: 15 amino acids.

The chain links TRBV24-1 to TRBJ2-3, with a possible D match to TRBD1 (6 bases). Deletions cut 4 bases from V and 5 bases from J, with 18 bases between. Per germline, CDR1 KGHDR and CDR2 SFDVKD. CDR3 length: 16 amino acids. The CDR3 DNA follows: TGTGCCACCAGTGACGACAGGTTGAGCTTCAAAGATACGCAGTATTTT. Protein: CATSDDRLSFKDTQYF.

This rearrangement joins TRBV10-3 to TRBJ2-4, with D maybe TRBD1 (6 bases). Germline V lookup: CDR1 ENHRY, CDR2 SYGVKD. There are 14 residues in the CDR3. The V and J ends lost 3 bases and 6 bases respectively, with 12 bases between them. DNA for the CDR3: TGTGCCATCAGTGACCCAGGGGTGGGAAACATTCAGTACTTC. Protein product: CAISDPGVGNIQYF.

The rearrangement links TRBV27 to TRBJ1-5, with D perhaps TRBD1 (5 bases). Germline V gene sequence: CDR1 MNHEY, CDR2 SMNVEV (reference sequence). The CDR3 is 15 amino acids. V lost 5 bases and J 0 bases, leaving 11 bases between the germline ends. CDR3 DNA sequence: TGTGCCAGCAGTCCCGACGGGACTAGCAATCAGCCCCAGCATTTT. Translated, it gives CASSPDGTSNQPQHF.

V gene TRBV5-1 combines with J gene TRBJ1-4; 8 bases match TRBD1. The V gene end was trimmed by 4 bases and the J gene end by 8 bases; junction bases not matched to a gene: 7. This CDR3 has 14 residues. The germline V gene encodes CDR1 SGHRS and CDR2 YFSETQ. CDR3 sequence (DNA): TGCGCCAGCAGCACCAGGGGGCGCGAAGAAAAACTGTTTTTT. As protein: CASSTRGREEKLFF.

Only a few counts were recorded for this clone. The chain joins TRBV18 to TRBJ2-1; 9 positions match TRBD1. Trimming took 9 bases from V and 10 from J; bases not matched to a gene: 13. The germline CDR1 and CDR2 sequences are KGHSH and LQKENI. The CDR3 totals 14 residues. The CDR3 loop reads CASREQGAPREQFF. The DNA for the CDR3 is TGTGCCAGTCGGGAACAGGGGGCCCCAAGAGAGCAGTTCTTC.

V usage is TRBV5-1 and J usage is TRBJ2-3, with 16 bases aligning to TRBD2. The trim removed 3 bases at V and 2 bases at J, leaving 3 bases unmatched. This CDR3 region has 17 residues. CDR1 is SGHRS, CDR2 YFSETQ, per germline. The CDR3 nucleotides read TGCGCCAGCAGCTCGGGACTAGCGGGGGGGTCCACAGATACGCAGTATTTT. Translating it yields CASSSGLAGGSTDTQYF.

V gene TRBV7-2 combines with J gene TRBJ2-7; TRBD1 might be the D (6 bases). Looked up from germline, CDR1 is SGHTA and CDR2 is FQGNSA. This CDR3 has 13 amino acids. Between the trimmed V and J ends, which lost 4 bases and 5 bases, there was a span of 12 bases. The CDR3: CASSYRESHEQYF. In nucleotides, the CDR3 is TGTGCCAGCAGCTACAGGGAGTCCCACGAGCAGTACTTC. Together with reference TRBV7-2 and TRBJ2-7, the CDR3 gives the full variable domain: GAGVSQSPSNKVTEKGKDVELRCDPISGHTALYWYRQSLGQGLEFLIYFQGNSAPDKSGLPSDRFSAERTGGSVSTLTIQRTQQEDSAVYLCASSYRESHEQYFGPGTRLTVT.

The rearrangement joins TRBV5-6 to TRBJ1-4, with unresolved D. V gave up 2 bases and J gave up 5 bases, with 10 bases separating them. Germline lookup yields CDR1 SGHDT and CDR2 YYEEEE. This CDR3 contains 14 residues. The CDR3 bases are TGTGCCAGCAGCTTTTGGTGGGAGAATGAAAAACTGTTTTTT. It specifies CASSFWWENEKLFF.